This T cell receptor beta chain stems from a study of cytomegalovirus exposure and HLA in healthy donors. Whole-study results and caveats: Differences between HLA loci emerged in a later analysis of TCR association rates, with DRB1 most and HLA-C fewest.

The PCR used 60 Vbeta and 13 Jbeta primers. Assay: immunoSEQ multiplex PCR; the TCRdb copy retains only in-frame clones and omits some. The table has some 120,000 clones, approximately 70% seen once. This clone came up once. As yet, its antigen is unknown. The source material was PBMCs. This TCR derives from a man in his 60s in good health and CMV-seropositive.

CDR3 sequence: CASSLPTPQGTEQYF. The CDR3 DNA sequence: TGTGCCAGCAGTTTACCCACCCCACAGGGGACGGAGCAGTACTTC. This chain joins TRBV28 and TRBJ2-5; 7 bases align to TRBD1. This CDR3 region has 15 residues. Germline values: CDR1 MDHEN, CDR2 SYDVKM. Trimming took 2 bases from V and 11 from J; bases not matched to a gene: 14.